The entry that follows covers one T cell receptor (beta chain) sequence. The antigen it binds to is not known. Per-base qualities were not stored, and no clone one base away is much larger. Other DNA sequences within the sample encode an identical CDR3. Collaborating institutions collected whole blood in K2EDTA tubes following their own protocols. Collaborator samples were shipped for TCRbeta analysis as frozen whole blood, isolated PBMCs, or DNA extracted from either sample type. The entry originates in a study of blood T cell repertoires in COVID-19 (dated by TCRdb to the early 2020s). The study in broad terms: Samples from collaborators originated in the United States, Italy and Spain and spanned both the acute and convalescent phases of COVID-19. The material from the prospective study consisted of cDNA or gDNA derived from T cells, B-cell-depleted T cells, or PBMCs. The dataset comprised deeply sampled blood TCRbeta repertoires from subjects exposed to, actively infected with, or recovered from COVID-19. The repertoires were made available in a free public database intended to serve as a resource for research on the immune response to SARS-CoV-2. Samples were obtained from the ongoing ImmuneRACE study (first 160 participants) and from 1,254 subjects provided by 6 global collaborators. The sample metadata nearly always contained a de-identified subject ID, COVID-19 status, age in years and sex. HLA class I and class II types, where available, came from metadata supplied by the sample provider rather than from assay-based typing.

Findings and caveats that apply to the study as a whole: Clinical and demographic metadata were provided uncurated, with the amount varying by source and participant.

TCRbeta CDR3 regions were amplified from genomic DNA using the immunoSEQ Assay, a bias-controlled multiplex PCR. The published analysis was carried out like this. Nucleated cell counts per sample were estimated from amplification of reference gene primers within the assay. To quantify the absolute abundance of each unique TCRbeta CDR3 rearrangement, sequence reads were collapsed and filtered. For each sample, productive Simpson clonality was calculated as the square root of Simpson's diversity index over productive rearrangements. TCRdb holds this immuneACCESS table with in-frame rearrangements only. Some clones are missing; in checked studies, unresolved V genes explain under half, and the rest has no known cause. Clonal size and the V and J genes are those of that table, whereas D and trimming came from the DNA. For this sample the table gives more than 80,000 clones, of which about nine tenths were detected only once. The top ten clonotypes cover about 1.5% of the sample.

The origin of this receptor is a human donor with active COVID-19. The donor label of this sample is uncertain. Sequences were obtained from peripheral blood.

The CDR3 in this case is CASSRQGASTDTQYF. In nucleotides, the sequence is TGTGCCAGCAGCCGACAGGGGGCCTCCACAGATACGCAGTATTTT. In this chain, TRBV6-2 or TRBV6-3 is recombined with TRBJ2-3; TRBD1 fits 10 bases in the junction. Including cysteine and phenylalanine, the CDR3 has 15 amino acids. The DNA shown is the 45-base CDR3, in frame from base 1. V is trimmed back by 6 bases and J by 2 bases, and the junction contains 5 bases that no gene match accounts for. From the germline V gene, CDR1 is MNHEY and CDR2 is SVGEGT.